These 9 T cell receptor beta chains were sequenced from one sample in a study of cytomegalovirus exposure and HLA in healthy donors. Primers: 60 Vbeta forward and 13 Jbeta reverse. Assay: immunoSEQ multiplex PCR; the TCRdb copy retains only in-frame clones and omits some. Of more than 75,000 clones listed, about nine tenths are singletons. Sequenced input: PBMCs. Every receptor here comes from a man aged 18 to 29 in good health and CMV-seronegative.

This chain joins TRBV4-1 and TRBJ2-1; D may be TRBD1 (6 bases). The CDR3 covers 13 residues. Trimming removed 4 bases from V and 7 bases from J, with 11 bases in between. CDR1 MGHRA and CDR2 YSYEKL come from the germline V gene. The CDR3 nucleotides read TGCGCCAGCAGCCGAAACCAGGGGAATGAGCAGTTCTTC. It yields the protein CASSRNQGNEQFF.

CDR3 bases: TGTGCCAGCAGCGCTGGGACAGCCCAAACCGATGGCTACACCTTC. Amino acid sequence: CASSAGTAQTDGYTF. The chain uses TRBV9 and TRBJ1-2; 7 nucleotides align to TRBD1. This CDR3 region has 15 residues. The trim removed 3 bases at V and 6 bases at J, leaving 11 bases unmatched. Germline V gene data show CDR1 as SGDLS and CDR2 as YYNGEE.

This clone came up once. The chain has TRBV5-6 and TRBJ2-7; TRBD1 agrees at 9 bases. V was clipped by 4 bases and J by 5 bases; unmatched bases: 4. CDR3 length: 13 amino acids. Germline CDR1 and CDR2: SGHDT and YYEEEE. The CDR3 region is CASSQDRGDEQYF. The CDR3 region has the DNA TGTGCCAGCAGCCAGGACAGGGGCGACGAGCAGTACTTC.

This chain joins TRBV12-5 and TRBJ1-2; 9 bases agree with TRBD1. Unmatched junction bases numbered 2, after V lost 3 bases and J lost 6 bases. The CDR3 runs 13 residues. The germline gives CDR1 LGHNT, CDR2 FRNRAP. The CDR3 DNA sequence: TGTGCTAGTGGTTTACAGGGGGCGCATGGCTACACCTTC. Amino acid sequence: CASGLQGAHGYTF.

The gene calls are TRBV4-2 and TRBJ2-2; 12 bases align to TRBD1. This CDR3 is 16 amino acids long. CDR1 LGHNA and CDR2 YNFKEQ come from the germline V gene. The junction had 4 bases not matched to a gene; V was cut back by 4 bases and J by 4 bases. The CDR3 DNA reads TGTGCCAGCAGCCCCCGGGACAGGGGGCCCACCGGGGAGCTGTTTTTT. It codes for CASSPRDRGPTGELFF.

The chain couples TRBV6-6 to TRBJ2-7, with D possibly being TRBD1 (6 bases). From germline, CDR1 is MNHNY and CDR2 SVGAGI (reference sequence). Trimming took 11 bases from V and 0 from J, leaving 14 bases between them. CDR3 size: 13 residues. CDR3 residues: CAVQGSASYEQYF. The CDR3, as DNA: TGTGCCGTGCAGGGGTCGGCCTCCTACGAGCAGTACTTC.

This chain links TRBV28 with TRBJ2-1; 9 bases match TRBD2. Germline CDR1 is MDHEN and CDR2 is SYDVKM. With 3 bases clipped from V and 0 bases from J, the junction kept 6 bases outside the gene matches. The CDR3 consists of 17 residues. CDR3 coding DNA: TGTGCCAGCAGTTTTAGAAGCGGGAGGACCTCCTACAATGAGCAGTTCTTC. It yields the protein CASSFRSGRTSYNEQFF.

This chain uses TRBV5-1 with TRBJ2-1; D not certain. Between the trimmed V and J ends, which lost 7 bases and 5 bases, there was a span of 10 bases. This CDR3 spans 12 amino acids. Germline CDR1 SGHRS, CDR2 YFSETQ. CDR3 loop: CASHRENNEQFF. The CDR3 DNA reads as TGCGCCAGCCACAGAGAGAACAATGAGCAGTTCTTC.

The chain recombines TRBV7-9 with TRBJ1-1, with D possibly TRBD1 on 5 matching bases. Germline lookup yields CDR1 SEHNR and CDR2 FQNEAQ (reference sequence). The CDR3 has 14 amino acids. The germline V and J ends were trimmed by 9 bases and 0 bases, with 14 bases remaining between them. The CDR3 sequence: CARRNGAVNTEAFF. CDR3 in DNA: TGTGCCAGAAGAAATGGGGCGGTGAACACTGAAGCTTTCTTT.